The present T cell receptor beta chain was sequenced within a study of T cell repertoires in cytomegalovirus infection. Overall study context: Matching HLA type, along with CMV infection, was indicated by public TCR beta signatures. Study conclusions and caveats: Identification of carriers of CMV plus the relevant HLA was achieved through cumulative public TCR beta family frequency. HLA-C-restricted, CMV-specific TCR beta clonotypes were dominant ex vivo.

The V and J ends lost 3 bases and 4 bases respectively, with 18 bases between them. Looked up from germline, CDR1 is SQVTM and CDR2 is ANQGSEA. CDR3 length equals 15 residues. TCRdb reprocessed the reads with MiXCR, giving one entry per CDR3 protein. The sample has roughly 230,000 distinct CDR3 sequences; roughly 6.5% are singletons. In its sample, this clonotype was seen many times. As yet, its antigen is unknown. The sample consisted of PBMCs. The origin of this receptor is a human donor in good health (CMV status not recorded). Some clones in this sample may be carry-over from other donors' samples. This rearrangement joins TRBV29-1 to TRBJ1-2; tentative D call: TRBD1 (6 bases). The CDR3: CSVDHGNRVPYGYTF. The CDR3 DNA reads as TGCAGCGTTGACCACGGGAACAGGGTGCCCTATGGCTACACCTTC.